The 29 T cell receptor beta chains below come from one sample, sequenced in a study of OX40 agonist ivuxolimab in advanced cancers. Repertoires were generated with immunoSEQ multiplex PCR, while TCRdb's copy carries only in-frame clones and drops some. Of about 93,000 clones listed, around 94% are singletons. The sequencing used CD4+ or CD8+ T cells sorted from blood, collected in a trial of the OX40 agonist ivuxolimab. The receptors derive from an adult with an advanced solid tumor such as melanoma, head and neck, liver or kidney cancer.

The chain links TRBV7-8 to TRBJ2-7; no clear D. CDR3 length: 14 residues. V lost 1 base, J lost 2 bases, and 9 bases lay in between. Per germline, CDR1 SGHVS and CDR2 FQNEAQ. The CDR3 loop is CASSLESLPYEQYF. DNA of the CDR3: TGTGCCAGCAGCTTAGAAAGTCTTCCCTACGAGCAGTACTTC.

This chain links TRBV7-2 with TRBJ2-1, with D possibly matching TRBD1 (6 bases). The CDR3 runs 16 residues. Germline CDR1 is SGHTA and CDR2 is FQGNSA. V lost 4 bases, J lost 0 bases, and 13 bases lay in between. The CDR3: CASSSLGQRSYNEQFF. The CDR3 coding sequence is TGTGCCAGCAGCTCACTAGGACAGCGCTCCTACAATGAGCAGTTCTTC.

The chain recombines TRBV6-5 with TRBJ1-2, with TRBD1 matching over 8 bases. The CDR3 runs to 15 residues. CDR1 MNHEY and CDR2 SVGAGI come from the germline V gene. Germline trimming cut 7 bases from V and 6 bases from J; bases unmatched to any gene: 13. Here the CDR3 reads CASTPGTGWMDGYTF. CDR3 sequence (DNA): TGTGCCAGCACCCCCGGGACAGGTTGGATGGATGGCTACACCTTC.

The V and J genes are TRBV27 and TRBJ2-7; the match to TRBD1 covers 8 bases. The CDR3 is 15 amino acids. Germline CDR1 MNHEY, CDR2 SMNVEV (reference sequence). V shed 3 bases, J shed 0 bases, and the junction held 4 bases outside the gene matches. The CDR3 protein is CASSLGQASSYEQYF. CDR3 sequence (DNA): TGTGCCAGCAGTTTGGGACAGGCGAGCTCCTACGAGCAGTACTTC.

This clone showed up just once. V usage is TRBV7-2 and J usage is TRBJ1-6, with 10 positions matching TRBD1. Germline V gene sequence: CDR1 SGHTA, CDR2 FQGNSA. This CDR3 contains 16 residues. V trimming: 6 bases; J trimming: 10 bases; junction bases outside the gene matches: 12. In DNA form, the CDR3 reads TGTGCCAGCAGGATGGGAGGGACAGGGGTTCGGTCACCCCTCCACTTT. Its protein is CASRMGGTGVRSPLHF.

The chain joins TRBV10-3 to TRBJ2-1, with 11 bases that match TRBD2. From germline, CDR1 is ENHRY and CDR2 SYGVKD. CDR3 length equals 18 residues. J gave up 9 bases and V 0 bases, and 13 bases lay outside the gene matches. CDR3 sequence: CAISESRSKGLADSEQFF. The CDR3 DNA reads as TGTGCCATCAGTGAGTCGAGGAGTAAGGGACTAGCGGATTCTGAGCAGTTCTTC.

The V call is TRBV28, the J call TRBJ2-5, with 9 positions matching TRBD1. After removal of 6 bases from V and 2 bases from J, the junction contained 19 bases not matched to a gene. The CDR3 extends over 19 amino acids. The germline V gene encodes CDR1 MDHEN and CDR2 SYDVKM. Written as DNA, the CDR3 is TGTGCCAGCAGCCCAATAGGGACAGGGCAGGGAGGCCGGCAAGAGACCCAGTACTTC. Its translation is CASSPIGTGQGGRQETQYF.

This clone came up a few times. Additional DNA sequences in this sample encode the identical CDR3. The chain has TRBV9 and TRBJ2-1; D remains ambiguous. V lost 4 bases and J lost 5, with 7 bases in between. From germline, CDR1 is SGDLS and CDR2 YYNGEE. The CDR3 length is 12 residues. The CDR3, as DNA: TGTGCCAGCAGCCCTAACAACAATGAGCAGTTCTTC. Translating it yields CASSPNNNEQFF.

This chain joins TRBV9 and TRBJ2-3, with D possibly TRBD2 on 6 matching bases. The CDR3 length is 15 residues. V lost 2 bases, J lost 4 bases, and 14 bases lay in between. Germline assignment: CDR1 SGDLS and CDR2 YYNGEE. DNA of the CDR3: TGTGCCAGCAGCGTGGACGGGAGAAACGCAGATACGCAGTATTTT. Its translation is CASSVDGRNADTQYF.

This clone has just a few counts. The CDR3 reads CASSLRGADAEAFF. CDR3 DNA: TGCGCCAGCAGCTTGAGGGGGGCAGACGCTGAAGCTTTCTTT. The rearrangement links TRBV5-1 to TRBJ1-1; TRBD1 is a possible D gene (6 bases). CDR1 is SGHRS and CDR2 is YFSETQ in the germline V gene. The ends were cut back, 1 base at V and 6 bases at J, with 13 bases in the middle. The CDR3 runs to 14 residues.

The V gene is TRBV28, the J gene TRBJ2-5; TRBD2 matches at 11 bases. V was pared by 3 bases and J by 4 bases, with 16 bases of the junction left unmatched. The germline CDR1 and CDR2 sequences are MDHEN and SYDVKM. The CDR3 extends over 19 amino acids. CDR3: CASSLFRGSGRAGGETQYF. Here the CDR3 DNA reads TGTGCCAGCAGTTTGTTTCGGGGTAGCGGGAGGGCCGGGGGAGAGACCCAGTACTTC.

The chain recombines TRBV18 with TRBJ1-2; 7 bases match TRBD1. The CDR3 is made up of 16 amino acids. The junction had 14 bases not matched to a gene; V was cut back by 6 bases and J by 4 bases. The germline gives CDR1 KGHSH, CDR2 LQKENI. This CDR3 reads CASSRFVRDRLYGYTF. The CDR3 region has the DNA TGTGCCAGCTCCCGCTTTGTAAGGGACAGACTCTATGGCTACACCTTC.

The rearrangement uses TRBV6-5 and TRBJ2-2; D unresolved. This CDR3 spans 14 amino acids. V was cut by 0 bases and J by 7 bases, with 9 bases left in between. Germline V gene sequence: CDR1 MNHEY, CDR2 SVGAGI. CDR3 sequence: CASSYSFSRGELFF. In DNA form, the CDR3 reads TGTGCCAGCAGTTACTCATTTAGCCGCGGGGAGCTGTTTTTT.

The chain employs TRBV6-1 and TRBJ2-5; weak D call: TRBD2 (5 bases). V lost 7 bases and J lost 4, with 19 bases in between. CDR3 length: 15 amino acids. Germline values: CDR1 MNHNS, CDR2 SASEGT. CDR3 nucleotide sequence: TGTGCCAGCAACCCCAAGGTAGCGTGGGGAGAGACCCAGTACTTC. This encodes CASNPKVAWGETQYF.

Remarks on this clone: At one of its ends the junction is not consistent with the germline gene, which may arise from a read error. V gene TRBV27 combines with J gene TRBJ2-3; 9 bases map to TRBD2. This CDR3 spans 15 amino acids. CDR1 is MNHEY and CDR2 is SMNVEV in the germline V gene (reference sequence). The CDR3 here is CASNLDGGRADTQYF. The CDR3 coding sequence is TGTGCCAGCAATTTAGATGGCGGGAGGGCAGATACGCAGTATTTT.

CDR3 in DNA: TGTGCCAGCAGCATAGGACAGGGGGCTTACGAGCAGTACTTC. This sequence encodes CASSIGQGAYEQYF. The chain uses TRBV11-2 and TRBJ2-7, with TRBD1 matching over 11 bases. The CDR3 totals 14 residues. The trim removed 5 bases at V and 4 bases at J, leaving 4 bases unmatched. CDR1 and CDR2 from the germline V gene are SGHAT and FQNNGV.

This clone appeared once. J is TRBJ1-6 and V is TRBV28; 10 bases match TRBD1. V shed 10 bases and J 2 bases; nucleotides not matched to a gene: 5. CDR3 length equals 15 residues. Germline CDR1 reads MDHEN; CDR2 reads SYDVKM. The CDR3 coding sequence is TGTGCCACCCAGGACAGGGGGGCCTATAATTCACCCCTCCACTTT. Translation gives CATQDRGAYNSPLHF.

This sequence joins TRBV27 and TRBJ2-1; D possibly corresponds to TRBD2 (7 bases). Germline CDR1 is MNHEY and CDR2 is SMNVEV (reference sequence). The CDR3 runs to 13 residues. The V end was cut by 0 bases, the J end by 12 bases, with 12 bases between. CDR3 nucleotide sequence: TGTGCCAGCAGTTTATCTATGGGGGGGCCGCAGTTCTTC. It encodes CASSLSMGGPQFF.

The V and J genes are TRBV29-1 and TRBJ2-7; the D gene could be TRBD1 or TRBD2 (5 bases each). The V end lost 4 bases, the J end lost 3 bases, and 10 bases lay between the germline ends. Germline lookup yields CDR1 SQVTM and CDR2 ANQGSEA. The CDR3 runs 12 residues. Here the CDR3 reads CSVVQGDYEQYF. CDR3 in DNA: TGCAGCGTTGTTCAGGGAGACTACGAGCAGTACTTC.

J is TRBJ2-5 and V is TRBV7-2, with D perhaps being TRBD1 or TRBD2 (5 bases each). The closer fit of TRBJ2-7 to the DNA end suggests the J call may be wrong. This CDR3 is built from 15 residues. The germline CDR1 and CDR2 sequences are SGHTA and FQGNSA. The CDR3 here is CASSMGVRTFYEQYF. The CDR3, as DNA: TGTGCCAGCAGCATGGGGGTCCGGACCTTTTACGAGCAGTACTTC.

The rearrangement uses TRBV27 and TRBJ1-5; a weak D match, TRBD1 (6 bases). Germline V lookup: CDR1 MNHEY, CDR2 SMNVEV (reference sequence). The germline V and J ends were trimmed by 3 bases and 1 base, with 13 bases remaining between them. This CDR3 is 16 amino acids long. CDR3 sequence reads: CASSFTGTRSNQPQHF. CDR3 in DNA: TGTGCCAGCAGTTTCACCGGGACACGAAGCAATCAGCCCCAGCATTTT.

V gene TRBV11-2 combines with J gene TRBJ1-1; 10 bases are a match to TRBD1. The CDR3 totals 18 residues. Germline trimming cut 7 bases from V and 3 bases from J; bases unmatched to any gene: 17. CDR1 and CDR2 from the germline V gene are SGHAT and FQNNGV. The CDR3 reads CASIPWGTGDFLYTEAFF. CDR3 bases: TGTGCCAGCATCCCGTGGGGGACAGGGGATTTTTTGTACACTGAAGCTTTCTTT.

The chain uses TRBV30 and TRBJ1-1; D perhaps matches TRBD1 (5 bases). CDR1 GTSNPN and CDR2 SVGIG come from the germline V gene (reference sequence). V lost 2 bases and J lost 6, with 10 bases in between. The length of the CDR3 is 12 residues. DNA for the CDR3: TGTGCCTGGAGTCCAGGGAGCGCTGAAGCTTTCTTT. Translating gives CAWSPGSAEAFF.

J is TRBJ2-3 and V is TRBV7-6; unclear D gene. Germline lookup yields CDR1 SGHVS and CDR2 FNYEAQ. Trimming stripped 5 bases from V and 4 bases from J, with 13 bases between. This CDR3 comprises 14 residues. CDR3 bases: TGTGCCAGCAGCCCCTCGCCAGTGGCAGATACGCAGTATTTT. Protein product: CASSPSPVADTQYF.

The chain couples TRBV6-1 to TRBJ2-3; D is perhaps TRBD1 (6 bases). This CDR3 is built from 14 residues. Trimming removed 2 bases at V and 4 bases at J, with 10 bases between. CDR1 and CDR2 from the germline V gene are MNHNS and SASEGT. The CDR3 DNA sequence: TGTGCCAGCAGTGAACTGGGGGCCGCAGATACGCAGTATTTT. Its translation is CASSELGAADTQYF.

The V call is TRBV2, the J call TRBJ2-1, with D possibly TRBD1 on 6 matching bases. The CDR3 is 15 residues long. Trimming took off 0 bases at V and 9 bases at J, with 15 bases between the two ends. CDR1 SNHLY and CDR2 FYNNEI come from the germline V gene. The CDR3 spells CASSEADREIPEQFF. The CDR3 DNA sequence: TGTGCCAGCAGTGAAGCGGACAGAGAGATACCTGAGCAGTTCTTC.

The chain couples TRBV9 to TRBJ2-7; D is possibly TRBD2 (5 bases). The CDR3 totals 15 residues. Germline values: CDR1 SGDLS, CDR2 YYNGEE. The ends were cut back, 0 bases at V and 1 base at J, with 11 bases in the middle. CDR3 in amino acids: CASSVEGVPSYEQYF. In DNA form, the CDR3 reads TGTGCCAGCAGCGTAGAGGGAGTACCGTCCTACGAGCAGTACTTC. The complete variable domain, with remaining parts taken from reference TRBV9 and TRBJ2-7, reads DSGVTQTPKHLITATGQRVTLRCSPRSGDLSVYWYQQSLDQGLQFLIQYYNGEERAKGNILERFSAQQFPDLHSELNLSSLELGDSALYFCASSVEGVPSYEQYFGPGTRLTVT.

This rearrangement joins TRBV4-1 to TRBJ1-1, with a weak D call TRBD1 (6 bases). CDR3 size: 14 residues. The V end lost 0 bases, the J end lost 2 bases, and 7 bases lay between the germline ends. Germline CDR1 reads MGHRA; CDR2 reads YSYEKL. Here the CDR3 reads CASSQEQGNTEAFF. The CDR3 bases are TGCGCCAGCAGCCAAGAACAGGGTAACACTGAAGCTTTCTTT.

The rearrangement uses TRBV4-2 and TRBJ2-7; no firm D call. CDR3 length: 13 amino acids. The ends were cut back, 5 bases at V and 5 bases at J, with 13 bases in the middle. The germline V gene encodes CDR1 LGHNA and CDR2 YNFKEQ. The chain's CDR3 is CASSGVVADEQYF. As DNA, the CDR3 is TGTGCCAGCAGCGGGGTCGTGGCCGACGAGCAGTACTTC.